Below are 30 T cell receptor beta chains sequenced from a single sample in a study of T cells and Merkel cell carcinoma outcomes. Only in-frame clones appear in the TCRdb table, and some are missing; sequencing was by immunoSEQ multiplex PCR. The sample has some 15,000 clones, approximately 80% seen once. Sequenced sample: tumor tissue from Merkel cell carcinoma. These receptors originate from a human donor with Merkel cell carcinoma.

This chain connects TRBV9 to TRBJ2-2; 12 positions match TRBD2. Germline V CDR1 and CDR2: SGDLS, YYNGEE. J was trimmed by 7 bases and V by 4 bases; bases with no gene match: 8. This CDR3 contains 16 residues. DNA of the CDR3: TGTGCCAGCAGCTCCAGACTAGCGGGAGTTGGCGGGGAGCTGTTTTTT. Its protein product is CASSSRLAGVGGELFF.

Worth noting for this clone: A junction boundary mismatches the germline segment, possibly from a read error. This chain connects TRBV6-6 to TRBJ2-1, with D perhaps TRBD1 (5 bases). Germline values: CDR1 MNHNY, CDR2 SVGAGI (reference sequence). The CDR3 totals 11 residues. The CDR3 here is CASSQTGEEFF. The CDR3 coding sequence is TGTGCCAGCAGCCAAACAGGTGAGGAGTTCTTC.

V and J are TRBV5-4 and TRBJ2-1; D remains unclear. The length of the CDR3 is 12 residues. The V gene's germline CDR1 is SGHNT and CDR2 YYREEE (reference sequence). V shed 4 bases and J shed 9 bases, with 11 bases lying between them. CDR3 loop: CASSIKTGEQFF. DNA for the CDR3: TGTGCCAGCAGCATCAAGACTGGTGAGCAGTTCTTC.

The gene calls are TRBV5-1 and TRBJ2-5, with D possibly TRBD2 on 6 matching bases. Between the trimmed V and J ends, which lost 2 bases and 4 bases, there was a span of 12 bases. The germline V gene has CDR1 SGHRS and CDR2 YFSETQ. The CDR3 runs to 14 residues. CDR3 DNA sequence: TGCGCCAGCAGCTTTGGAGGGTTTGGAGAGACCCAGTACTTC. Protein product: CASSFGGFGETQYF.

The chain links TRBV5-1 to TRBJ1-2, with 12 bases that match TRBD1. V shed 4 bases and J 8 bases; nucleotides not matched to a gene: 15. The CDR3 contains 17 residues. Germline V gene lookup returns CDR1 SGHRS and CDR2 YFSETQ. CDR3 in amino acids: CASSTETGQGALKGYTF. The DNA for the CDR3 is TGCGCCAGCAGCACAGAGACGGGACAGGGGGCGTTGAAAGGCTACACCTTC. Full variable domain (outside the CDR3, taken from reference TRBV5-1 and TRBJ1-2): KAGVTQTPRYLIKTRGQQVTLSCSPISGHRSVSWYQQTPGQGLQFLFEYFSETQRNKGNFPGRFSGRQFSNSRSEMNVSTLELGDSALYLCASSTETGQGALKGYTFGSGTRLTVV.

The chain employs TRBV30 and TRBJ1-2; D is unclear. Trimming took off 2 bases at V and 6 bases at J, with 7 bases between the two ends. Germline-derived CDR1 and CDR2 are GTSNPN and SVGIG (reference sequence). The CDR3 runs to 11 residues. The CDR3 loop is CAWSFLHGYTF. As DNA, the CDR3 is TGTGCCTGGAGTTTTCTCCATGGCTACACCTTC.

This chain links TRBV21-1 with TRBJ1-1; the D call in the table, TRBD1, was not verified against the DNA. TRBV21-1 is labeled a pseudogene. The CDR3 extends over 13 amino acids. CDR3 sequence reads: CASSSQGARRAFF. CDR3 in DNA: TGTGCCAGCAGCAGTCAGGGGGCGCGCCGAGCTTTCTTT.

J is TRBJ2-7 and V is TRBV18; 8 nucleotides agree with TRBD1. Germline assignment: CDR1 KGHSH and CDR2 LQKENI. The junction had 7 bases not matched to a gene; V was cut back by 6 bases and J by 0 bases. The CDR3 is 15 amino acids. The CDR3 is CASSPGQGSSYEQYF. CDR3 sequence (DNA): TGTGCCAGCTCCCCCGGACAGGGAAGCTCCTACGAGCAGTACTTC.

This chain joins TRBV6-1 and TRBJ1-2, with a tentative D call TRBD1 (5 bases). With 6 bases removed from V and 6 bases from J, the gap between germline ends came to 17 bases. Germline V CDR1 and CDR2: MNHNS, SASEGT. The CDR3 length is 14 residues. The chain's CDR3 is CASRGRAGEDGYTF. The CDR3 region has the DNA TGTGCCAGCAGAGGGCGAGCGGGGGAGGATGGCTACACCTTC.

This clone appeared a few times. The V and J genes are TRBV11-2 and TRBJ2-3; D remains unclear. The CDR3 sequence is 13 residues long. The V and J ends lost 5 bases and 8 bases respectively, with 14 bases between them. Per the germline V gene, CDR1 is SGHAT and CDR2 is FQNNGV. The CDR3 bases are TGTGCCAGCAGCCTCCTGACGCTCGGTACGCAGTATTTT. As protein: CASSLLTLGTQYF.

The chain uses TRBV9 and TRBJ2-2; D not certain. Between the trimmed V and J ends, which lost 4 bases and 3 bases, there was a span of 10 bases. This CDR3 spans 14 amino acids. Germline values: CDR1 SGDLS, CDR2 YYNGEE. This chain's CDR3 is CASSPVVDTGELFF. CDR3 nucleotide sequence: TGTGCCAGCAGCCCCGTCGTGGACACCGGGGAGCTGTTTTTT.

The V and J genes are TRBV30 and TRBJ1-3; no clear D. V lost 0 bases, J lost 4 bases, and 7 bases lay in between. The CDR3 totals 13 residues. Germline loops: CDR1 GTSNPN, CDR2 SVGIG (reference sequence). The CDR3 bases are TGTGCCTGGAGTGTAACCCGAGGAAACACCATATATTTT. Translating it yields CAWSVTRGNTIYF.

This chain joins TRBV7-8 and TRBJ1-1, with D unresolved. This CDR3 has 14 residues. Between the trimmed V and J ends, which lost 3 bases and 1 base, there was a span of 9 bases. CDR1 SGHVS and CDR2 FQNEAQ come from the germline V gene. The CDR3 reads CASSLMISNTEAFF. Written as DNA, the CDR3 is TGTGCCAGCAGCTTGATGATTTCGAACACTGAAGCTTTCTTT.

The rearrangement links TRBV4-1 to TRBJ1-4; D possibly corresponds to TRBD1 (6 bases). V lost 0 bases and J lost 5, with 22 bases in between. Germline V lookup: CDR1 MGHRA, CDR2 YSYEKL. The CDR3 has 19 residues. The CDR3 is CASSQDVPGARGMNEKLFF. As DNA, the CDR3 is TGCGCCAGCAGCCAAGATGTCCCAGGGGCCCGGGGAATGAATGAAAAACTGTTTTTT.

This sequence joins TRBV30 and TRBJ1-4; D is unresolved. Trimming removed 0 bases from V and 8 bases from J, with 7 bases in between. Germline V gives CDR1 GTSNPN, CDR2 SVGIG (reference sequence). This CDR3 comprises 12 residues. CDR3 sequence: CAWSVSGEKLFF. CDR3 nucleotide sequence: TGTGCCTGGAGTGTATCGGGCGAAAAACTGTTTTTT.

CDR3 protein: CASSLGGRADNEQFF. For the CDR3, the DNA is TGTGCCAGCAGCTTAGGTGGGAGGGCCGACAATGAGCAGTTCTTC. This chain connects TRBV11-3 to TRBJ2-1; 7 bases align to TRBD2. Germline assignment: CDR1 SGHNT and CDR2 YENEEA. The CDR3 contains 15 residues. Losses at the gene ends were 1 base for V and 5 bases for J; bases not matched to a gene: 5.

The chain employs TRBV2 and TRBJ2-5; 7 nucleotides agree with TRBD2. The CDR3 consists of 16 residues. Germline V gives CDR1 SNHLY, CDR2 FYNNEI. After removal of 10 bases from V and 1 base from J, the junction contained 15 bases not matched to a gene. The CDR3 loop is CATSVSGVSAQETQYF. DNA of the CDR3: TGTGCCACCAGCGTCAGCGGGGTATCGGCCCAAGAGACCCAGTACTTC.

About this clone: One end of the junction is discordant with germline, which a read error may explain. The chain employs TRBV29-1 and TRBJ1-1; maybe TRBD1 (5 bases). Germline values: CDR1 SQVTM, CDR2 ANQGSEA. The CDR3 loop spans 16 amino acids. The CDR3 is CSATELSKLESPGSLF. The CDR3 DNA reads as TGCAGCGCGACAGAGCTAAGTAAACTTGAATCCCCCGGGTCGCTTTTT.

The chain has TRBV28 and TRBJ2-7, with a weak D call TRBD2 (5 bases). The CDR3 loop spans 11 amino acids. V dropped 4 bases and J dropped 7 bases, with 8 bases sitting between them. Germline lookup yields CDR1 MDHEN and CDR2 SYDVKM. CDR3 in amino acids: CASSSDYEQYF. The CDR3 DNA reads TGTGCCAGCAGTTCAGACTATGAGCAGTACTTC.

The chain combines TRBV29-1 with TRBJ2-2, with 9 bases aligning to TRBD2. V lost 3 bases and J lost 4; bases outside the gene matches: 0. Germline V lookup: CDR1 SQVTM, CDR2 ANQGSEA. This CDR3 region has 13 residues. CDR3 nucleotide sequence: TGCAGCGTTGATAGCGGGAGCACCGGGGAGCTGTTTTTT. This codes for CSVDSGSTGELFF.

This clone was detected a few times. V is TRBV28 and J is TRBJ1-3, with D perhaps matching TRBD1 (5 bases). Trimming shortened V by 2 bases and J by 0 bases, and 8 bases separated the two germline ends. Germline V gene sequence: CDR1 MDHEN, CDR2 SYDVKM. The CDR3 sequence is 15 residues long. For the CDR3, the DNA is TGTGCCAGCAGTTTAGGGACCCACTCTGGAAACACCATATATTTT. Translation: CASSLGTHSGNTIYF.

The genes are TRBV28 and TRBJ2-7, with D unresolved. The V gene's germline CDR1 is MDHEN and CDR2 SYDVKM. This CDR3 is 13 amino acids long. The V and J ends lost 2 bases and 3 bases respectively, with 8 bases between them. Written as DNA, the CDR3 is TGTGCCAGCAGTTTACGCCGCGACTACGAGCAGTACTTC. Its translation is CASSLRRDYEQYF.

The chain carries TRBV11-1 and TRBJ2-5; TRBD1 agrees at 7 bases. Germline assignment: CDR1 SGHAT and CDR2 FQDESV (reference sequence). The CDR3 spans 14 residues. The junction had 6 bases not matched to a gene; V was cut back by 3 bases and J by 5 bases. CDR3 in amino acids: CASSFNTGEETQYF. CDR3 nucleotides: TGTGCCAGCAGCTTTAATACAGGGGAGGAGACCCAGTACTTC.

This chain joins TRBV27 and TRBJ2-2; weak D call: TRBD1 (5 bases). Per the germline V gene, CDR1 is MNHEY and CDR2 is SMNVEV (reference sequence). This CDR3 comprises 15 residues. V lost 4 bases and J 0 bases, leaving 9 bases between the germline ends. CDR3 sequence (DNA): TGTGCCAGCAGTTCAGACAGCCCGAACACCGGGGAGCTGTTTTTT. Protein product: CASSSDSPNTGELFF.

CDR3 nucleotide sequence: TGTGCCAGCAGACTTACAGGGGACAATCAGCCCCAGCATTTT. It encodes CASRLTGDNQPQHF. The chain links TRBV28 to TRBJ1-5, with 7 bases lining up with TRBD1. CDR1 MDHEN and CDR2 SYDVKM come from the germline V gene. This CDR3 region has 14 residues. Germline trimming cut 6 bases from V and 3 bases from J; bases unmatched to any gene: 5.

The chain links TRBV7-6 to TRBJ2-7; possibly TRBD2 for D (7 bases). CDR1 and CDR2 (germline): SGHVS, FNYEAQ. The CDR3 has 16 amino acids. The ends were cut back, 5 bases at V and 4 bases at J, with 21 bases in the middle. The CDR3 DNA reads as TGTGCCAGCAGCGCCTCTCGGCGGGGGCCGCCTTACGAGCAGTACTTC. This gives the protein CASSASRRGPPYEQYF.

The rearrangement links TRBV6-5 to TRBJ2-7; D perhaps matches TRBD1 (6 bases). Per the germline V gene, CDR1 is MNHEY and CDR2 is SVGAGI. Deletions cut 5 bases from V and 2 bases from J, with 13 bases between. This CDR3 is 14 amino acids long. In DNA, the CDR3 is TGTGCCAGCAGTAAAGGACAGCGCGCCTACGAGCAGTACTTC. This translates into CASSKGQRAYEQYF.

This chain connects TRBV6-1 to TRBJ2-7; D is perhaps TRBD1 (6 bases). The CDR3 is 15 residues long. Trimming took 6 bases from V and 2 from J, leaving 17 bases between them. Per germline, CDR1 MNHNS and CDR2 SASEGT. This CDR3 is CASRTGSSGTYEQYF. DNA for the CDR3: TGTGCCAGCAGGACAGGTTCAAGTGGGACCTACGAGCAGTACTTC.

CDR3 DNA: TGCGCCAGCAGCCCCAGGAGGGCCAACACTGAAGCTTTCTTT. It codes for CASSPRRANTEAFF. The chain carries TRBV5-1 and TRBJ1-1; D unclear. V was clipped by 4 bases and J by 2 bases, with 12 bases between them. The CDR3 spans 14 residues. CDR1 SGHRS and CDR2 YFSETQ come from the germline V gene.

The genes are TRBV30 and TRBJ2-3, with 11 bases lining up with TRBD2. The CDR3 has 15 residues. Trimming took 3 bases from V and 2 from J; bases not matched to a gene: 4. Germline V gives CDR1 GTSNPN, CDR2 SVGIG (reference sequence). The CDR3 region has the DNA TGTGCCTGGAGGCCGGGACTAGCGGCCACAGATACGCAGTATTTT. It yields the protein CAWRPGLAATDTQYF.